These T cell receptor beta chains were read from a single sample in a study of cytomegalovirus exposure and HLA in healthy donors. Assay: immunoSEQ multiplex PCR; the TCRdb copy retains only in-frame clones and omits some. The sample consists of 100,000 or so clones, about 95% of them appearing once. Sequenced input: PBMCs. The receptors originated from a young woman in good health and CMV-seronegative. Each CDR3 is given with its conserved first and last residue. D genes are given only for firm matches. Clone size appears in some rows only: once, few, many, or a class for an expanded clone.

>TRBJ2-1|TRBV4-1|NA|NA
CASSHHKDSLAENEQFF
TGCGCCAGCAGCCACCACAAGGACTCCCTGGCGGAAAATGAGCAGTTCTTC
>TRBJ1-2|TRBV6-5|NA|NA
CASIDSPYGGYTF
TGTGCCAGTATCGACAGCCCCTATGGTGGCTACACCTTC
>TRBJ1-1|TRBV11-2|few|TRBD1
CASSPTGGGTEAFF
TGTGCCAGCAGCCCTACAGGGGGAGGGACTGAAGCTTTCTTT
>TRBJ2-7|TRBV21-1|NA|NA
CASSCFFSGRGHEQYF
TGTGCCAGCAGCTGTTTTTTTAGCGGGAGAGGCCACGAGCAGTACTTC
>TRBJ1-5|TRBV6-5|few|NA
CASSSDTDSNQPQHF
TGTGCCAGCAGTTCGGACACCGATAGCAATCAGCCCCAGCATTTT
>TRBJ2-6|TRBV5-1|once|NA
CASSLKGSYSGANVLTF
TGCGCCAGCAGCTTGAAGGGGTCTTACTCTGGGGCCAACGTCCTGACTTTC
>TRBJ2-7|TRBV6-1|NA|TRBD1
CASSVGQGANEQYF
TGTGCCAGCAGTGTGGGACAGGGGGCGAACGAGCAGTACTTC
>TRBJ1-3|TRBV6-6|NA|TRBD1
CASSKPGQGSGNTIYF
TGTGCCAGCAGTAAACCGGGACAGGGCTCTGGAAACACCATATATTTT
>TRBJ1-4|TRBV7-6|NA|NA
CASGPLVANEKLFF
TGTGCCAGCGGCCCTTTGGTGGCTAATGAAAAACTGTTTTTT
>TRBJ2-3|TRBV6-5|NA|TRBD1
CASSIGTGGTDTQYF
TGTGCCAGCAGTATTGGGACAGGGGGCACAGATACGCAGTATTTT
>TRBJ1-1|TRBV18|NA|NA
CASSSTGVDLNTEAFF
TGTGCCAGCTCATCCACGGGCGTGGACTTGAACACTGAAGCTTTCTTT
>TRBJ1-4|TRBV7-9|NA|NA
CASSLGLSNEKLFF
TGTGCCAGCAGCTTAGGCCTATCTAATGAAAAACTGTTTTTT
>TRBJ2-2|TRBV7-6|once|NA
CASSKRWGENTGELFF
TGTGCCAGCAGCAAAAGGTGGGGGGAGAACACCGGGGAGCTGTTTTTT
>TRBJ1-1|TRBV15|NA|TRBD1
CATSRQGENTEAFF
TGTGCCACCAGCAGACAGGGGGAGAACACTGAAGCTTTCTTT
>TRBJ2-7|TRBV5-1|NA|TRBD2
CASSDGTSSYEQYF
TGCGCCAGCAGCGATGGGACTAGTAGTTACGAGCAGTACTTC
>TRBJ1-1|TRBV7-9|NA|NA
CASSLGEIPEAFF
TGTGCCAGCAGCTTAGGAGAAATCCCTGAAGCTTTCTTT